This record covers a single T cell receptor beta chain. The data belong to a study of cytomegalovirus exposure and HLA in healthy donors. PCR involved 60 Vbeta and 13 Jbeta primers. Here immunoSEQ multiplex PCR was the method, and the copy in TCRdb shows in-frame clones only, minus some. There are around 150,000 clones in the sample; 70% occur only once, and 4% to 5% lies in the top ten. The TCR originated in a man between 18 and 35 years old in good health and CMV-seropositive. Sequencing was carried out using PBMCs.

The CDR3 bases are TGTGCCAGCAGTGAAAGGGGAGAGACCCAGTACTTC. It yields the protein CASSERGETQYF. The chain is built from TRBV2 and TRBJ2-5; D is perhaps TRBD1 (5 bases). In germline, CDR1 is SNHLY, CDR2 FYNNEI. Trimming took 2 bases from V and 4 from J, leaving 5 bases between them. The CDR3 has 12 amino acids.